This T cell receptor (beta chain) was recorded in a study of neurological immune-mediated disorders. About the study: Multiple sclerosis patients numbering about 34 comprised roughly 31 relapsing-remitting and 3 secondary progressive patients. Study results and caveats: Levels of TCR clonal expansion peaked in HTLV-1-associated myelopathy and reached their lowest in multiple sclerosis, under those of healthy controls. Neither clinical nor MRI features were found to be associated with the multiple sclerosis repertoire cluster.

5'RACE with 10-nucleotide random UMIs generated the cDNA. From the 5' RACE reads, TCRdb called clonotypes with MiXCR, one entry per CDR3 protein. The sample carries about 52,000 distinct CDR3 sequences, about 4.1% recorded once. This clonotype occurred many times. Its antigen is still unknown. The CDR3 is 18 residues long. J was trimmed by 0 bases and V by 4 bases; bases with no gene match: 15. From germline, CDR1 is KGHSH and CDR2 LQKENI. The source material was PBMCs. The TCR comes from a man aged 55 to 70 with multiple sclerosis. V is TRBV18 and J is TRBJ2-7, with 7 bases fitting TRBD2. The CDR3 region has the DNA TGTGCCAGCTCACTACAAGGCCCAGGCGGGAGCAGCTCCTACGAGCAGTACTTC. It specifies CASSLQGPGGSSSYEQYF. Supplemented by reference TRBV18 and TRBJ2-7, the full variable domain reads NAGVMQNPRHLVRRRGQEARLRCSPMKGHSHVYWYRQLPEEGLKFMVYLQKENIIDESGMPKERFSAEFPKEGPSILRIQQVVRGDSAAYFCASSLQGPGGSSSYEQYFGPGTRLTVT.